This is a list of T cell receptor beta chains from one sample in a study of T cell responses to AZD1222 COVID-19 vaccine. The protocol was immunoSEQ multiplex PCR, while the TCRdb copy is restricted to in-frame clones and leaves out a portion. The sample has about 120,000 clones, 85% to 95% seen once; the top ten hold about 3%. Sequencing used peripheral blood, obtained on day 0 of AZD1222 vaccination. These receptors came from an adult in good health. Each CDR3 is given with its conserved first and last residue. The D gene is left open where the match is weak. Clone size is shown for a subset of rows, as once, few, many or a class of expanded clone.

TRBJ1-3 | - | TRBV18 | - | CASWSDNGNTIYF | TGTGCCAGCTGGAGCGATAATGGAAACACCATATATTTT
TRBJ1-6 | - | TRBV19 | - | CASGIGVNSPLHF | TGTGCCAGTGGGATTGGGGTAAATTCACCCCTCCACTTT
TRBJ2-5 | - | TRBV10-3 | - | CANSAAVSETQYF | TGTGCCAACTCTGCCGCCGTGAGTGAGACCCAGTACTTC
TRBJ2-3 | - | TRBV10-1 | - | CASSETDTQYF | TGCGCCAGCAGTGAAACAGATACGCAGTATTTT
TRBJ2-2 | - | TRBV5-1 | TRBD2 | CASSIPSGSGTGELFF | TGCGCCAGCAGCATCCCTAGCGGGAGTGGAACCGGGGAGCTGTTTTTT
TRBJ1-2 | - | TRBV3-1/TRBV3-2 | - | CASSQEGPGVGGYTF | TGTGCCAGCAGCCAAGAGGGGCCCGGGGTAGGGGGCTACACCTTC
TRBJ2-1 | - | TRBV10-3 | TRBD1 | CAISARDSLMGQFF | TGTGCCATCAGCGCCCGGGACAGCCTAATGGGGCAGTTCTTC
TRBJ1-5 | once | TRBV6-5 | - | CASSYSMGDQPQHF | TGTGCCAGCAGTTACAGTATGGGTGATCAGCCCCAGCATTTT
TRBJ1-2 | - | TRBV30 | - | CASHGNYGYTF | TGTGCCTCACACGGAAACTATGGCTACACCTTC
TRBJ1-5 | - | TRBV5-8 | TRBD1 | CASSLATGDLGQPQHF | TGTGCCAGCAGCTTGGCTACAGGGGATTTGGGTCAGCCCCAGCATTTT
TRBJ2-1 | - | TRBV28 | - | CASSLWSGNYNEQFF | TGTGCCAGCAGTTTGTGGTCGGGCAACTACAATGAGCAGTTCTTC
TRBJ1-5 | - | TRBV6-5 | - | CASSYSAQNQPQHF | TGTGCCAGCAGTTACTCGGCCCAGAATCAGCCCCAGCATTTT
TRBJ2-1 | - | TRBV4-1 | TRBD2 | CASSPFTGTRLKGNEQFF | TGCGCCAGCAGCCCCTTCACCGGGACTAGATTAAAAGGGAATGAGCAGTTCTTC
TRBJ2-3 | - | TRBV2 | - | CASSGRAVKTDTQYF | TGTGCCAGCAGTGGTAGAGCGGTCAAAACAGATACGCAGTATTTT
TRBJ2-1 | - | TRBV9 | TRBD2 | CASSVGLAGGEQFF | TGTGCCAGCAGCGTAGGGCTAGCGGGGGGGGAGCAGTTCTTC
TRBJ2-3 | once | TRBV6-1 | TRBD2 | CASSEVPSGASTDTQYF | TGTGCCAGCAGTGAAGTGCCTAGCGGAGCTAGCACAGATACGCAGTATTTT
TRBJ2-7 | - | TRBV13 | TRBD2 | CASSMGLAGTGSYEQYF | TGTGCCAGCAGCATGGGACTAGCGGGAACAGGATCGTATGAGCAGTACTTC
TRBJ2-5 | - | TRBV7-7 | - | CASSFVGTQYF | TGTGCTAGCAGCTTTGTGGGGACCCAGTACTTC
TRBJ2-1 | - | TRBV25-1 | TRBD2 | CASRSGYSYNEQFF | TGTGCCAGCCGTAGCGGGTACTCCTACAATGAGCAGTTCTTC
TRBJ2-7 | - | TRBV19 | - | CASSPGHSYEQYF | TGTGCCAGTAGCCCGGGACATTCCTACGAGCAGTACTTC
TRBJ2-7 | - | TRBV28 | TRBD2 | CASSLPGLAGYEQYF | TGTGCCAGCAGTTTACCAGGACTAGCGGGGTACGAGCAGTACTTC
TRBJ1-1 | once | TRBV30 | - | CAWSVREAFF | TGTGCCTGGAGTGTACGAGAAGCTTTCTTT
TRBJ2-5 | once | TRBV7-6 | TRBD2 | CASSLWATGLAGVQETQYF | TGTGCCAGCAGCTTATGGGCGACTGGACTAGCTGGGGTTCAAGAGACCCAGTACTTC
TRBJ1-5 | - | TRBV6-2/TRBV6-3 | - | CASSYSQSGGVQPQHF | TGTGCCAGCAGTTACTCCCAATCGGGCGGGGTCCAGCCCCAGCATTTT
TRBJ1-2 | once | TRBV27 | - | CASSLFQGFGYTF | TGTGCCAGCAGTTTATTCCAGGGGTTTGGCTACACCTTC
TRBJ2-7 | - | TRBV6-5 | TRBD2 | CASRPLAGRSYEQYF | TGTGCCAGCAGGCCCTTAGCGGGACGGTCCTACGAGCAGTACTTC
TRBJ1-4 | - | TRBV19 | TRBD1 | CASNSGGIEKLFF | TGTGCCAGTAATTCAGGGGGTATTGAAAAACTGTTTTTT
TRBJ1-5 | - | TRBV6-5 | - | CASKVMIGNQPQHF | TGTGCCAGCAAGGTCATGATCGGCAATCAGCCCCAGCATTTT
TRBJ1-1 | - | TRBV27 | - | CASSRTLEGVNTEAFF | TGTGCCAGCAGCCGGACCTTGGAGGGGGTGAACACTGAAGCTTTCTTT
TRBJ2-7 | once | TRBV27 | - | CASSLSRGSYEQYF | TGTGCCAGCAGTTTAAGTAGAGGCTCCTACGAGCAGTACTTC